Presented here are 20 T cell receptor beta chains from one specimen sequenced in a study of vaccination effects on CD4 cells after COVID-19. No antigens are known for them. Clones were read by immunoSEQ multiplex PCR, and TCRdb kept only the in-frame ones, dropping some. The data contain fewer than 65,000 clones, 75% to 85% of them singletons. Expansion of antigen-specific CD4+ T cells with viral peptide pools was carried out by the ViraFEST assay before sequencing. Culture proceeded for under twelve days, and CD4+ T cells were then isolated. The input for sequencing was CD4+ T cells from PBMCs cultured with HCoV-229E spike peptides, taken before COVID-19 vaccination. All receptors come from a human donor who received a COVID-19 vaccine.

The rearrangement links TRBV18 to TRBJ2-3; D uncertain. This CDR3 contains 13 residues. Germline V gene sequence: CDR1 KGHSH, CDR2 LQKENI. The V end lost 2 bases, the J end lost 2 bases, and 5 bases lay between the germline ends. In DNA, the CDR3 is TGTGCCAGCTCACCAAGGGACACAGATACGCAGTATTTT. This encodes CASSPRDTDTQYF.

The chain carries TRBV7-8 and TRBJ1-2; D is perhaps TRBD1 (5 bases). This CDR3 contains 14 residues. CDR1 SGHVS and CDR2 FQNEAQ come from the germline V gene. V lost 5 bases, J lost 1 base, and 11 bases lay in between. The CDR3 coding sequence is TGTGCCAGCAGCACCCTGACAGATAACTATGGCTACACCTTC. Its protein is CASSTLTDNYGYTF.

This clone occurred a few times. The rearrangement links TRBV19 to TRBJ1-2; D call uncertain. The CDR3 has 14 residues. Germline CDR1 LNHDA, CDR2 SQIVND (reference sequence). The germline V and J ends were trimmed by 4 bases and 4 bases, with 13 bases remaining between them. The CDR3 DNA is TGTGCCAGTAGTACCCTTACTTGGGGCTATGGCTACACCTTC. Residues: CASSTLTWGYGYTF.

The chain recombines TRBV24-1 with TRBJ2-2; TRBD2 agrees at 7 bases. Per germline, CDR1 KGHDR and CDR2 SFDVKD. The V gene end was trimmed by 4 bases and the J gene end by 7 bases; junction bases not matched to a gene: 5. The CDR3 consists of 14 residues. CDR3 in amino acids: CATSDPRGVGELFF. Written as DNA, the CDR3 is TGTGCCACCAGTGACCCTCGGGGGGTCGGGGAGCTGTTTTTT.

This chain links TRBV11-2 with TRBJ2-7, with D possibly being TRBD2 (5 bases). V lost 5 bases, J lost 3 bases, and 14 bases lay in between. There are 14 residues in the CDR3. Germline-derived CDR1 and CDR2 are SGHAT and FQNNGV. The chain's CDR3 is CASSAARDYYEQYV. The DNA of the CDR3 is TGTGCCAGCAGCGCCGCCCGGGATTACTACGAGCAGTACGTC.

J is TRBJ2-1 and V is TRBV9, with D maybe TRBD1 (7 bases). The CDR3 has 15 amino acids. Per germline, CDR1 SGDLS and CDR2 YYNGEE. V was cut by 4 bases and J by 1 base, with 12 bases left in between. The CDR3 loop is CASSSTGTSYNEQFF. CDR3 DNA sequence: TGTGCCAGCAGCTCGACAGGGACTTCCTACAATGAGCAGTTCTTC.

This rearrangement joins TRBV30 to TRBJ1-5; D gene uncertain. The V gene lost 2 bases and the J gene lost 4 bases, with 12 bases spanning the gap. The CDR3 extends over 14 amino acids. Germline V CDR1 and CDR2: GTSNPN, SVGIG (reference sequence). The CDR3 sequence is CAWSRSGGNQPQHF. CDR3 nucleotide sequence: TGTGCCTGGAGTAGGAGTGGTGGAAATCAGCCCCAGCATTTT.

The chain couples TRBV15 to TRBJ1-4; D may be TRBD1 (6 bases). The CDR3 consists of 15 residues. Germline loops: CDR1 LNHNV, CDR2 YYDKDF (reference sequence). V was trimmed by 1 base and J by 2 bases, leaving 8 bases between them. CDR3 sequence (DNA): TGTGCCACCAGCAGAGGGGGGGCTACTAATGAAAAACTGTTTTTT. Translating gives CATSRGGATNEKLFF.

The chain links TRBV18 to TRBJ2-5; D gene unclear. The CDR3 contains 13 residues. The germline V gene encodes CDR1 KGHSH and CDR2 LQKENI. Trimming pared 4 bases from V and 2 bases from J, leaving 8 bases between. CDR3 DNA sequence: TGTGCCAGCTCACAGGGCAGTCAAGAGACCCAGTACTTC. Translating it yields CASSQGSQETQYF.

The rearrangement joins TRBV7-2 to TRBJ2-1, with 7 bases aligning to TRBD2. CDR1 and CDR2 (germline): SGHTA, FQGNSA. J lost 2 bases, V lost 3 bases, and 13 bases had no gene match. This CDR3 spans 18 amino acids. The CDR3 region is CASSFPAGETRPYNEQFF. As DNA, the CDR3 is TGTGCCAGCAGCTTCCCGGCGGGAGAGACTAGACCCTACAATGAGCAGTTCTTC.

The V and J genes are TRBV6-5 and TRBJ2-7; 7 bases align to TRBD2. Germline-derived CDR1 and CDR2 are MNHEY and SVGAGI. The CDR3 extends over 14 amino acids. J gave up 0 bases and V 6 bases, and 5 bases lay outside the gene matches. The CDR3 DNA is TGTGCCAGCAGGGCCGGGAGGAGCTCCTACGAGCAGTACGTC. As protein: CASRAGRSSYEQYV.

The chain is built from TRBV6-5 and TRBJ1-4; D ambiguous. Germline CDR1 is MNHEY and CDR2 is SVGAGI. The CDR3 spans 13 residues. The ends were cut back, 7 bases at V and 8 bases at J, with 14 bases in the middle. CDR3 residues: CASKNPPGEKLFF. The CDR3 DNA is TGTGCCAGCAAGAACCCCCCCGGGGAAAAACTGTTTTTT.

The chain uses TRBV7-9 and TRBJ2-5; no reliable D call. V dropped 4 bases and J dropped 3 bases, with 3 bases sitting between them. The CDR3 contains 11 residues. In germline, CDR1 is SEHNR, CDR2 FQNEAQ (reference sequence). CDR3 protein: CASSSKETQYF. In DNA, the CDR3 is TGTGCCAGCAGCTCTAAAGAGACCCAGTACTTC.

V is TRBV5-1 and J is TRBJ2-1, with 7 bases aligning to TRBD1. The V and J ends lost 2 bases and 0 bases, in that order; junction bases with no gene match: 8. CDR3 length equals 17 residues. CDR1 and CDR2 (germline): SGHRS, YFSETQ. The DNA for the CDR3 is TGCGCCAGCAGCTTCCGCCCCGGGACAGTCTCCTACAATGAGCAGTTCTTC. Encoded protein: CASSFRPGTVSYNEQFF.

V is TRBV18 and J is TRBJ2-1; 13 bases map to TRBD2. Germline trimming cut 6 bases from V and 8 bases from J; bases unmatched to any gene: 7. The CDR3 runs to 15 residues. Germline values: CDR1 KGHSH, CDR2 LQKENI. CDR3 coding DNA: TGTGCCAGCTCGCTCACTAGCGGGGGGGCCCATGAGCAGTTCTTC. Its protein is CASSLTSGGAHEQFF.

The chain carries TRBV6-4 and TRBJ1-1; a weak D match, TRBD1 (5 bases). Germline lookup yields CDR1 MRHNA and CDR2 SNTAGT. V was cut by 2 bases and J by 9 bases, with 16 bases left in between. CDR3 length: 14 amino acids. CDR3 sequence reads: CASSDEPGQTKAFF. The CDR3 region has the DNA TGTGCCAGCAGTGACGAGCCAGGGCAGACAAAAGCTTTCTTT.

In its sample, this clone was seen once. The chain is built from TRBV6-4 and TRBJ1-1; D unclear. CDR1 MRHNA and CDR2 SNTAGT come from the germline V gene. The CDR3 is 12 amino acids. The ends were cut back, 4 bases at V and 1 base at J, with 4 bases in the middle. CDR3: CASSGRNTEAFF. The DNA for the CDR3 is TGTGCCAGCAGTGGGAGGAACACTGAAGCTTTCTTT.

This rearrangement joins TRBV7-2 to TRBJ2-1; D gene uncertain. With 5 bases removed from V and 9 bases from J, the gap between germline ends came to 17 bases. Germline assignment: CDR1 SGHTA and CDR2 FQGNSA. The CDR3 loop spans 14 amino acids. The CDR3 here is CASSPGPNRSEQFF. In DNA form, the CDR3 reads TGTGCCAGCAGCCCCGGACCTAATAGAAGTGAGCAGTTCTTC. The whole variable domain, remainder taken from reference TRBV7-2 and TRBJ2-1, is GAGVSQSPSNKVTEKGKDVELRCDPISGHTALYWYRQSLGQGLEFLIYFQGNSAPDKSGLPSDRFSAERTGGSVSTLTIQRTQQEDSAVYLCASSPGPNRSEQFFGPGTRLTVL.

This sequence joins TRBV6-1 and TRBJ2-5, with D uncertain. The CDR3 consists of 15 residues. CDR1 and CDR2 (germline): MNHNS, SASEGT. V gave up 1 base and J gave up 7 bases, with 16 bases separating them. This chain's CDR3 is CASSEGLGPTGTQYF. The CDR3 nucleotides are TGTGCCAGCAGTGAAGGATTGGGCCCCACGGGGACCCAGTACTTC.

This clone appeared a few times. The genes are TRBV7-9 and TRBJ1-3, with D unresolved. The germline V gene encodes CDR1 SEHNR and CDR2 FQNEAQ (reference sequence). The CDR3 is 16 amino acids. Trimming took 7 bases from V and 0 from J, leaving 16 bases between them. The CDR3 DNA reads TGTGCCAGCACCCTTGGGATGGCCTTCTCTGGAAACACCATATATTTT. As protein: CASTLGMAFSGNTIYF.